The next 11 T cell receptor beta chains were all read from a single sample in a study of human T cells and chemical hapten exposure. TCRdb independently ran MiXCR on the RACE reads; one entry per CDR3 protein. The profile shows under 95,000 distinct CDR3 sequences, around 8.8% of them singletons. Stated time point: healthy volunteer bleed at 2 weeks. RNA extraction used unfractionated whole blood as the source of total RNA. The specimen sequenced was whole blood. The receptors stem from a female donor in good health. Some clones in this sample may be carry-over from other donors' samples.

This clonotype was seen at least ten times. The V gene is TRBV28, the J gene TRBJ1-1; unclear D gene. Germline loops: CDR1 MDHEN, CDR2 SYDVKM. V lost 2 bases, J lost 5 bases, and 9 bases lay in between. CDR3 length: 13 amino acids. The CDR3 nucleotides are TGTGCCAGCAGTTTACCCGGTCAGACTGAAGCTTTCTTT. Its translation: CASSLPGQTEAFF.

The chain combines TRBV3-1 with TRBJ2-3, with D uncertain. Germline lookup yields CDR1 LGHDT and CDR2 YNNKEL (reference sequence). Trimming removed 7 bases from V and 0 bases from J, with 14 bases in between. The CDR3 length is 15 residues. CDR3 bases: TGTGCCAGCACCGCAGGCTACTCAAGCACAGATACGCAGTATTTT. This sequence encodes CASTAGYSSTDTQYF.

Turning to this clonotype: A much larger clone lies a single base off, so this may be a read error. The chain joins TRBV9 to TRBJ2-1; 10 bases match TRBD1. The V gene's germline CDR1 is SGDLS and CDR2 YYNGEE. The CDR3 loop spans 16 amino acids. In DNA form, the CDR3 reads TGTACCAGCAGCGTAACGAAGCGGGACAGGGGTAATGAGCAGTTCTTC. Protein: CTSSVTKRDRGNEQFF.

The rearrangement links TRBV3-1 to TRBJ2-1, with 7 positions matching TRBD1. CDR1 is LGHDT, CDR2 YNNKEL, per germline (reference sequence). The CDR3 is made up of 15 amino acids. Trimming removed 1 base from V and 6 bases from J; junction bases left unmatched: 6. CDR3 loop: CASSQVDRVGNEQFF. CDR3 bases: TGTGCCAGCAGCCAAGTCGACAGGGTCGGCAATGAGCAGTTCTTC.

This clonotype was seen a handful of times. CDR3 nucleotide sequence: TGTGCCAGCAGCTTCTTACTGGGGCTAGCGGGGGCCGGGGAGCTGTTTTTT. Translated, it gives CASSFLLGLAGAGELFF. This rearrangement joins TRBV11-1 to TRBJ2-2; 10 bases agree with TRBD2. Germline V gene lookup returns CDR1 SGHAT and CDR2 FQDESV (reference sequence). Trimming cost V 3 bases and J 6 bases; bases outside gene matches: 10. CDR3 length: 17 amino acids.

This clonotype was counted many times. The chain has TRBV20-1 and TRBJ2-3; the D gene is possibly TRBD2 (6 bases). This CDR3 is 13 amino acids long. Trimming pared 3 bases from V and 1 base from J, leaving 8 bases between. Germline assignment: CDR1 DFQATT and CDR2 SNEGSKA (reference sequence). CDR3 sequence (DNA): TGCAGTGCTAGGGCTAGCGGCACAGATACGCAGTATTTT. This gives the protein CSARASGTDTQYF.

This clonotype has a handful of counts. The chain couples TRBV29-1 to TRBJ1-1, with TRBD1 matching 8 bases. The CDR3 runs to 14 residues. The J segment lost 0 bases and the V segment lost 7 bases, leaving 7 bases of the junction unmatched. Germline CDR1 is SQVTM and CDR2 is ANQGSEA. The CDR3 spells CSAWTGIMNTEAFF. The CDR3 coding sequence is TGCAGCGCTTGGACAGGGATTATGAACACTGAAGCTTTCTTT.

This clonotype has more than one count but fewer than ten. The CDR3 coding sequence is TGCAGTGCCCGAAAGGGCGGGAGCTGGACTAGCTCCTACAATGAGCAGTTCTTC. This translates into CSARKGGSWTSSYNEQFF. This rearrangement joins TRBV20-1 to TRBJ2-1; 7 bases align to TRBD2. Germline V gene sequence: CDR1 DFQATT, CDR2 SNEGSKA (reference sequence). Unmatched junction bases numbered 17, after V lost 6 bases and J lost 0 bases. The CDR3 is 18 amino acids.

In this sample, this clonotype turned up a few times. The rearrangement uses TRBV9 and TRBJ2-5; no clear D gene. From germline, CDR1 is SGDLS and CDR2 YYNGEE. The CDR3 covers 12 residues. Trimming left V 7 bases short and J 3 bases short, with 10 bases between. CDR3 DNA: TGTGCCAGCGAACGGAAAGAAGAGACCCAGTACTTC. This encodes CASERKEETQYF.

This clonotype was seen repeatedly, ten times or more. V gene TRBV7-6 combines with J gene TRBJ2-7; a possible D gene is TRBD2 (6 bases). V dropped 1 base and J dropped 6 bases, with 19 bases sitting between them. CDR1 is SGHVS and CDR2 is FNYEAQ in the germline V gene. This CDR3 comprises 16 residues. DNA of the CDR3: TGTGCCAGCAGCTTAGGGGTCGGAGGGCCTCGGCTCGAGCAGTACTTC. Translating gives CASSLGVGGPRLEQYF.

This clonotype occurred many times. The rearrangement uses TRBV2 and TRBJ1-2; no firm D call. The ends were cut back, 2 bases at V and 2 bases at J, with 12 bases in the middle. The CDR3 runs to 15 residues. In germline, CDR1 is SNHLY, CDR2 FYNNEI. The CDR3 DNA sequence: TGTGCCAGCAGTGAAATCCTCAACGGAAACTATGGCTACACCTTC. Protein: CASSEILNGNYGYTF.